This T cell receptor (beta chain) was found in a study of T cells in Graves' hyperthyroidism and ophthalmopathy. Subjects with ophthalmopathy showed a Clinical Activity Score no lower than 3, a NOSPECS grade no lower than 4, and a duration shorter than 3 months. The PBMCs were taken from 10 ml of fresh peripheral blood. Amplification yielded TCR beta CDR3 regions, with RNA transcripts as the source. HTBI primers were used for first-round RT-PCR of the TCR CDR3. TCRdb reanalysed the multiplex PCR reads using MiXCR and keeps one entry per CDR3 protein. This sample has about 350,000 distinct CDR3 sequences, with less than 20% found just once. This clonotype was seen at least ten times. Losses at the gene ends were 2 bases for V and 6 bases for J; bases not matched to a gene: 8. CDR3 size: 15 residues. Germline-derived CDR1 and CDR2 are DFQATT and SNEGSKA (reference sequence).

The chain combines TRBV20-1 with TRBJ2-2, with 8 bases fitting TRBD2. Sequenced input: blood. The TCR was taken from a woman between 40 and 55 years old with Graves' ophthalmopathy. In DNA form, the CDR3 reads TGCAGTGCTAGATTCGTCGGGAGGGCTTCCGGGGAGCTGTTTTTT. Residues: CSARFVGRASGELFF.